The sequence of this T cell receptor (beta chain) was determined in a study of CD8+ T cells in alopecia areata. This CDR3 has 14 residues. Trimming took 10 bases from V and 0 from J, leaving 14 bases between them. The V gene's germline CDR1 is MRHNA and CDR2 SNTAGT. RNA was extracted and reverse transcribed into cDNA as the sequencing template. Here immunoSEQ multiplex PCR was the method, and the copy in TCRdb shows in-frame clones only, minus some. The table includes approximately 120,000 clones, 45% to 50% detected once. The V gene is TRBV6-4, the J gene TRBJ2-3, with D unclear. The receptor's source is a human donor with alopecia areata. Material for sequencing was NKG2D-low CD8+ T cells sorted from blood. The CDR3 protein is CATQANPSTDTQYF. The CDR3 coding sequence is TGTGCCACCCAAGCCAACCCTAGCACAGATACGCAGTATTTT.